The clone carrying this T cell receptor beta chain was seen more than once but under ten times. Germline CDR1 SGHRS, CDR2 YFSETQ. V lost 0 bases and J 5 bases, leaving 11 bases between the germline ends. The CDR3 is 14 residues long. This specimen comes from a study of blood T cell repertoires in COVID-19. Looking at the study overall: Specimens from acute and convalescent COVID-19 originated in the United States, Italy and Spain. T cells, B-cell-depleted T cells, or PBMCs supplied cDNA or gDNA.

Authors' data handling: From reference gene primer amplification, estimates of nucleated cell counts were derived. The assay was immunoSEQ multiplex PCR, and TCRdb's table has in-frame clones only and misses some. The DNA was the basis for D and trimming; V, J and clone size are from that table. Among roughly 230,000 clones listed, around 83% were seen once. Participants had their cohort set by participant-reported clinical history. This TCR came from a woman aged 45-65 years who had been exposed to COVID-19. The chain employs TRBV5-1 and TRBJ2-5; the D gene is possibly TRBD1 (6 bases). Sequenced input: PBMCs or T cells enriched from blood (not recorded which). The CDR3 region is CASSLVAGVETQYF. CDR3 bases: TGCGCCAGCAGCTTGGTGGCAGGGGTGGAGACCCAGTACTTC.